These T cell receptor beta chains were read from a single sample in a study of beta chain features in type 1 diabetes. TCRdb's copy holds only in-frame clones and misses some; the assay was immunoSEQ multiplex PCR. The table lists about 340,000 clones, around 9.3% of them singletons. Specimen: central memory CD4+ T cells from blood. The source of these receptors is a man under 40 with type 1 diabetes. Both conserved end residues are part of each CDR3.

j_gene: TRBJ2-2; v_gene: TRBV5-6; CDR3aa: CASSLAFGASGELFF
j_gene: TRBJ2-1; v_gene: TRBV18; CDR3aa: CASSLPGLLSYNEQFF
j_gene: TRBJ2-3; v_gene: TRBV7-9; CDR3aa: CASRQDTDTQYF
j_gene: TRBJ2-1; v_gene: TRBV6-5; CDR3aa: CASSAFLGSIEQFF
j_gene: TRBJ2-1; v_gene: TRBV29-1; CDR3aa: CSVLRGSYNEQFF
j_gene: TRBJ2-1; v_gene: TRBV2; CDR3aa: CASSESYGGGGDEQFF
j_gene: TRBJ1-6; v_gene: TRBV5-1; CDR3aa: CASSFIGRQGSPLHF
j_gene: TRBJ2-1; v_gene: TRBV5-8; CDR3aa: CASSFQADTYNEQFF
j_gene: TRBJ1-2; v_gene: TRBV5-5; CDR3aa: CASSLSGYGYTF
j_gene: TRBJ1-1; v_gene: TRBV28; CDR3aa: CASSLVIGDTEAFF
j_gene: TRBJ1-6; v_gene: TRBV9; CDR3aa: CASSGRVGGSPLHF
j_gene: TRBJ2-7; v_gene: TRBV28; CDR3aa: CASSDQTGAGEQYF
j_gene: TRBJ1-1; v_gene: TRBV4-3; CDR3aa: CASSQELGQGEAFF
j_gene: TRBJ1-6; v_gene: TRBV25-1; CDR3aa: CASSPPGLYNSPLHF
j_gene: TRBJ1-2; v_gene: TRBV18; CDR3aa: CASSPGSDNYGYTF
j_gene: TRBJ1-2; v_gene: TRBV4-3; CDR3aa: CASSQETGLYGYTF
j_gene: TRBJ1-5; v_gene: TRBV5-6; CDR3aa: CASSLTGSKQPQHF
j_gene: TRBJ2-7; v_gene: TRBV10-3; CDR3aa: CAISESVGSFNEQYF
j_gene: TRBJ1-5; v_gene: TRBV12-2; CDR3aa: CASRLSYDRGPGNQPQHF
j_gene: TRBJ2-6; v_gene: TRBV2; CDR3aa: CASTFGGSGANVLTF
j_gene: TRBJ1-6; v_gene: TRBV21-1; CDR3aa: CASSKGDRGNSPLHF
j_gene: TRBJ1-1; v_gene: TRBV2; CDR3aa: CASSDRGEAFF
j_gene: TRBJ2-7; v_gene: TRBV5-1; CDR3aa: CASSSSSGGTPYEQYF
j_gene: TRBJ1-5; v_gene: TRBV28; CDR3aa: CASSSPGQGNNQPQHF
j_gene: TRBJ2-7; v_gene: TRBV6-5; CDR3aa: CASSRGGSAGQYF
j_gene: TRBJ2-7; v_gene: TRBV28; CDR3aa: CASSRTIEQYF
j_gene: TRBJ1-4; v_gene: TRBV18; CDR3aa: CASSPFDGTNEKLFF
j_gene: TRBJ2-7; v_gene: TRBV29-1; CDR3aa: CSVTGQLYEQYF